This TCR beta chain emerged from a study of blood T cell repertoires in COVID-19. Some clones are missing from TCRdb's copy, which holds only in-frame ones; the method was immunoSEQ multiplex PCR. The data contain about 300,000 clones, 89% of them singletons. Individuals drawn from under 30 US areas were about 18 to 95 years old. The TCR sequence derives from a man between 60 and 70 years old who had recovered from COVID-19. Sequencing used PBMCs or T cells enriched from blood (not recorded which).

CDR3 nucleotides: TGTGCCAGCAGTCGCGGGACAGGGGGCATTCAGCAGTACTTC. It codes for CASSRGTGGIQQYF. The chain employs TRBV3-1 (or the pseudogene TRBV3-2) and TRBJ2-7; TRBD1 matches 12 bases. Germline CDR1 is LGHDT and CDR2 is YNNKEL (reference sequence). After removal of 6 bases from V and 8 bases from J, the junction contained 8 bases not matched to a gene. The CDR3 runs to 14 residues.